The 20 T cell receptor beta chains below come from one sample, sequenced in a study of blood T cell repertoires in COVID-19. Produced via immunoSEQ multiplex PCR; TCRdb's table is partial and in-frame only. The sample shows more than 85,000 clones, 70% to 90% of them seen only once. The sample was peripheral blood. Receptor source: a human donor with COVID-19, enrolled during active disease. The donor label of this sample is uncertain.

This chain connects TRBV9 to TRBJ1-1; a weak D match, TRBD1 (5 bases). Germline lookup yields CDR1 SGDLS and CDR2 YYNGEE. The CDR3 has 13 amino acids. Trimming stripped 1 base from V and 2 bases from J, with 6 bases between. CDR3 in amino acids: CASSVQGNTEAFF. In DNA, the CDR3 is TGTGCCAGCAGCGTACAGGGAAACACTGAAGCTTTCTTT.

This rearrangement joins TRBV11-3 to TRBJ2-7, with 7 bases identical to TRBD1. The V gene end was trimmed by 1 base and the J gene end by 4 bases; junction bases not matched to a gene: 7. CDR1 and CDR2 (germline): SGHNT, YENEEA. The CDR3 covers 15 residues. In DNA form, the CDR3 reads TGTGCCAGCAGCTTAGCCAGGGGGATAGGGTACGAGCAGTACTTC. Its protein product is CASSLARGIGYEQYF.

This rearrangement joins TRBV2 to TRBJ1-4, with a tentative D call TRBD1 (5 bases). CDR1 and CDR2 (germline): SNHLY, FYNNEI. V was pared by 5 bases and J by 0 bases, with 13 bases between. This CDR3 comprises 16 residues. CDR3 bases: TGTGCCAGCAGTAGGGTTGACAGTGCAACTAATGAAAAACTGTTTTTT. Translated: CASSRVDSATNEKLFF.

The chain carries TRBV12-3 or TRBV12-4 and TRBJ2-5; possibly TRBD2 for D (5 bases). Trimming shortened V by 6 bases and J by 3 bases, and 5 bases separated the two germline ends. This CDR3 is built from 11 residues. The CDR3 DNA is TGTGCCAGCAGCGGGGAAGAGACCCAGTACTTC. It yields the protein CASSGEETQYF.

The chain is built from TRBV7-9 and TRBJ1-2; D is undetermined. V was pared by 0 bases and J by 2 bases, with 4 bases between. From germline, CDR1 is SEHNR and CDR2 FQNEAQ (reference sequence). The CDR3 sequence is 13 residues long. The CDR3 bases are TGTGCCAGCAGCTTAGCCGGGAACTATGGCTACACCTTC. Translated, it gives CASSLAGNYGYTF.

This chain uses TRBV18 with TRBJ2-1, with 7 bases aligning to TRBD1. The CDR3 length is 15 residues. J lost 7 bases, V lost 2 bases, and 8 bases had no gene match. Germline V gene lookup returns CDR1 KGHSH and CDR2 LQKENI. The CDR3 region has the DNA TGTGCCAGCTCACCAAGTGGGACAGCAGGGAATGAGCAGTTCTTC. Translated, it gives CASSPSGTAGNEQFF. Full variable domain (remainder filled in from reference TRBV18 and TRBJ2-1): NAGVMQNPRHLVRRRGQEARLRCSPMKGHSHVYWYRQLPEEGLKFMVYLQKENIIDESGMPKERFSAEFPKEGPSILRIQQVVRGDSAAYFCASSPSGTAGNEQFFGPGTRLTVL.

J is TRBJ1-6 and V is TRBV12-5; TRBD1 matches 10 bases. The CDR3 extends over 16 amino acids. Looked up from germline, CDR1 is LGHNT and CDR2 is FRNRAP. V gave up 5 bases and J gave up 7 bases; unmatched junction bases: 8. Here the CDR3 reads CASGPGDRGFNSPLHF. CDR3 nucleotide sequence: TGTGCTAGTGGTCCTGGGGACAGGGGTTTCAATTCACCCCTCCACTTT.

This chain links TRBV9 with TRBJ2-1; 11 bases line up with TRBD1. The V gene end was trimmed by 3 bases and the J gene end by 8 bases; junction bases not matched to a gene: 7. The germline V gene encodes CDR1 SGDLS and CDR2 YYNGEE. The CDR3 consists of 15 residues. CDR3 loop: CASSAGQGALDEQFF. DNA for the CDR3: TGTGCCAGCAGCGCCGGACAGGGGGCTCTGGATGAGCAGTTCTTC. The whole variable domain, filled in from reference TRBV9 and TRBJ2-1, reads DSGVTQTPKHLITATGQRVTLRCSPRSGDLSVYWYQQSLDQGLQFLIQYYNGEERAKGNILERFSAQQFPDLHSELNLSSLELGDSALYFCASSAGQGALDEQFFGPGTRLTVL.

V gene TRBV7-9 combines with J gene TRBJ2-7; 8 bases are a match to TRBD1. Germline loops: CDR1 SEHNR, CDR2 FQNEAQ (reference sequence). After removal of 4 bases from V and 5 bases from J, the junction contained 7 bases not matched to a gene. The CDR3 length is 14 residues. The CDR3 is CASSSAGGEDEQYF. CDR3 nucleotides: TGTGCCAGCAGCTCAGCAGGGGGCGAAGACGAGCAGTACTTC.

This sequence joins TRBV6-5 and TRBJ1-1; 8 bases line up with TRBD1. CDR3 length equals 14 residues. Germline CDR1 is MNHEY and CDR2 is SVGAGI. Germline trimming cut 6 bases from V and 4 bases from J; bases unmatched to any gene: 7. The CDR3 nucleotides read TGTGCCAGCAGCACCACAGGGGGTGGCACTGAAGCTTTCTTT. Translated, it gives CASSTTGGGTEAFF.

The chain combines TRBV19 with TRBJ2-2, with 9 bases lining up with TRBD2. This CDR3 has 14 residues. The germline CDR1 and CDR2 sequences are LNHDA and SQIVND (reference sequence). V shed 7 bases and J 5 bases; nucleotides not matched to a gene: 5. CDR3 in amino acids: CASIGSGGTGELFF. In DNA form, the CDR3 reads TGTGCCAGTATTGGCAGCGGGGGGACCGGGGAGCTGTTTTTT. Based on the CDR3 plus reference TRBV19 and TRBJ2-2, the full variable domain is DGGITQSPKYLFRKEGQNVTLSCEQNLNHDAMYWYRQDPGQGLRLIYYSQIVNDFQKGDIAEGYSVSREKKESFPLTVTSAQKNPTAFYLCASIGSGGTGELFFGEGSRLTVL.

The CDR3 loop is CASSYSGGAGTDTQYF. CDR3 DNA: TGTGCCAGCAGTTACTCAGGGGGGGCGGGCACAGATACGCAGTATTTT. The rearrangement uses TRBV6-2 or TRBV6-3 and TRBJ2-3, with D possibly being TRBD2 (7 bases). V was shortened by 0 bases and J by 1 base, with 11 bases between the two germline ends. CDR1 and CDR2 from the germline V gene are MNHEY and SVGEGT. This CDR3 has 16 amino acids.

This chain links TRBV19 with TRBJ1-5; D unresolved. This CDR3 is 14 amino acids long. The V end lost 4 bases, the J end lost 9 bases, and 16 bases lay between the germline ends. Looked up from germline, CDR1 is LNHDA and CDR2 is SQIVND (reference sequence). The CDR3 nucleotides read TGTGCCAGTAGTAAATCGCAGCTCTCGGGGCCCCAGCATTTT. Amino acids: CASSKSQLSGPQHF.

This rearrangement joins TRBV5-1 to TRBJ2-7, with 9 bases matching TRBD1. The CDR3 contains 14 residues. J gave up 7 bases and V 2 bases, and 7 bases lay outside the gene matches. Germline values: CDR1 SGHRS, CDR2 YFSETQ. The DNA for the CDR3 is TGCGCCAGCAGCTTCGACAGGGGGGGAGTTGAGCAGTACTTC. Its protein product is CASSFDRGGVEQYF.

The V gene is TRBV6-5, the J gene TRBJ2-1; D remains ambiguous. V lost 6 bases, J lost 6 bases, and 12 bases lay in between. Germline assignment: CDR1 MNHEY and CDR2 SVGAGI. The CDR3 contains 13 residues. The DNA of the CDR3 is TGTGCCAGCAGATTGGGTACGGGCAATGAGCAGTTCTTC. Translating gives CASRLGTGNEQFF.

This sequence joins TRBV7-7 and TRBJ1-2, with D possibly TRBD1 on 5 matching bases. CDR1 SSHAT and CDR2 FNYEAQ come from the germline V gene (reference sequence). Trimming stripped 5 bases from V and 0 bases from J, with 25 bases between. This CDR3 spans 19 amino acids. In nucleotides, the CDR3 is TGTGCCAGCAGCCCCCGGGGGGGGGAGGGGACGTGGGCTAACTATGGCTACACCTTC. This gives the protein CASSPRGGEGTWANYGYTF.

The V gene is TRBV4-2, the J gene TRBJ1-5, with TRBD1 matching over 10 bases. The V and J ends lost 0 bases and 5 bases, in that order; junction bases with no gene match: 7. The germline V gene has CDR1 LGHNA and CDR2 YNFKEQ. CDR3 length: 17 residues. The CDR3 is CASSQEGWTGGDQPQHF. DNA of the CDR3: TGTGCCAGCAGCCAAGAGGGATGGACAGGGGGGGATCAGCCCCAGCATTTT.

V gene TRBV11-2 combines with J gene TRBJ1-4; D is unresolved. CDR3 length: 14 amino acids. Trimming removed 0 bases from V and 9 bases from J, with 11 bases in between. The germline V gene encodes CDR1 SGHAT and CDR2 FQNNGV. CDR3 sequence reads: CASSLDRGNQKLFF. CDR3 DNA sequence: TGTGCCAGCAGCTTAGATAGAGGGAATCAAAAACTGTTTTTT.

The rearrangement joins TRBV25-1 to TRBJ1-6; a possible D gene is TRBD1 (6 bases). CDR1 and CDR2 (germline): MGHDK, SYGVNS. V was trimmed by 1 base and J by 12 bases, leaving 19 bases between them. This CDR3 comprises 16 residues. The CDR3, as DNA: TGTGCCAGCAGTGAATCCCCCAGGGGAGCGCGAGGACCCCTCCACTTT. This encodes CASSESPRGARGPLHF.

This CDR3 is CASSLFVLAGLAETQYF. CDR3 coding DNA: TGTGCCAGCAGTTTATTCGTGCTAGCGGGGTTAGCGGAGACCCAGTACTTC. J is TRBJ2-5 and V is TRBV28, with TRBD2 matching over 9 bases. Germline V gives CDR1 MDHEN, CDR2 SYDVKM. The CDR3 covers 17 residues. V shed 1 base, J shed 5 bases, and the junction held 11 bases outside the gene matches.